Below, 14 T cell receptor beta chains from the same sample are listed, as sequenced in a study of regulatory T cells in long-lasting Graves disease. Time point of the sample: newly diagnosed GD, antithyroid drugs for less than 3 months. Extracted PBMC RNA gave rise to the TCR library. To make TCR beta libraries, researchers used iRepertoire HTBI primers and Arm-PCR of CDR3 regions. TCRdb re-called the multiplex PCR reads through MiXCR, storing one row per CDR3 protein. The table lists about 620,000 distinct CDR3 sequences, about 16% of them singletons. The sample was also linked to a second study, of T cells in Graves' hyperthyroidism and ophthalmopathy.

Sequences were derived from peripheral blood mononuclear cells (PBMCs), sampled at new diagnosis, from a patient treated with antithyroid drugs. The receptors derive from a woman under 40 with Graves disease.

The chain uses TRBV12-3 or TRBV12-4 and TRBJ2-2, with no clear D. V lost 3 bases, J lost 6 bases, and 5 bases lay in between. The CDR3 is 12 residues long. The CDR3 DNA is TGTGCCAGCAGTTTCGTTCCCGGGGAGCTGTTTTTT. Translated, it gives CASSFVPGELFF.

V and J are TRBV5-1 and TRBJ2-1; 11 bases line up with TRBD2. V shed 3 bases, J shed 6 bases, and the junction held 5 bases outside the gene matches. The CDR3 loop spans 15 amino acids. Looked up from germline, CDR1 is SGHRS and CDR2 is YFSETQ. CDR3 DNA: TGCGCCAGCAGCTCAACTAGCGGGAGTCCCAATGAGCAGTTCTTC. This gives the protein CASSSTSGSPNEQFF. Filled out from reference TRBV5-1 and TRBJ2-1, the complete variable domain reads KAGVTQTPRYLIKTRGQQVTLSCSPISGHRSVSWYQQTPGQGLQFLFEYFSETQRNKGNFPGRFSGRQFSNSRSEMNVSTLELGDSALYLCASSSTSGSPNEQFFGPGTRLTVL.

As concerns this clonotype: This may be a read error: a much more frequent sequence differs by one nucleotide. CDR3 sequence reads: CASRQVGEQYF. Written as DNA, the CDR3 is TGTGCCAGCAGACAAGTGGGGGAGCAGTACTTC. The J gene is TRBJ2-7, the V gene TRBV2, with unresolved D. Germline V gene sequence: CDR1 SNHLY, CDR2 FYNNEI. V gave up 6 bases and J gave up 7 bases, with 10 bases separating them. The CDR3 extends over 11 amino acids. The full variable domain, with the rest looked up from reference TRBV2 and TRBJ2-7, is EPEVTQTPSHQVTQMGQEVILRCVPISNHLYFYWYRQILGQKVEFLVSFYNNEISEKSEIFDDQFSVERPDGSNFTLKIRSTKLEDSAMYFCASRQVGEQYFGPGTRLTVT.

This clonotype was seen repeatedly, ten times or more. The chain couples TRBV5-1 to TRBJ1-2, with TRBD1 matching 7 bases. Per the germline V gene, CDR1 is SGHRS and CDR2 is YFSETQ. The CDR3 has 14 residues. Trimming took 2 bases from V and 3 from J; bases not matched to a gene: 4. CDR3 bases: TGCGCCAGCAGCTTACAGGGGAGTGACTATGGCTACACCTTC. This translates into CASSLQGSDYGYTF.

This clonotype was observed a few times. The V call is TRBV7-9, the J call TRBJ2-1; 11 bases line up with TRBD2. Looked up from germline, CDR1 is SEHNR and CDR2 is FQNEAQ (reference sequence). V shed 8 bases and J 2 bases; nucleotides not matched to a gene: 11. The CDR3 is made up of 17 amino acids. The CDR3 sequence is CASGTGTSGYTYNEQFF. DNA of the CDR3: TGTGCCAGCGGAACCGGGACTAGCGGTTATACCTACAATGAGCAGTTCTTC.

This clonotype was seen more than once but under ten times. V is TRBV30 and J is TRBJ2-7; maybe TRBD1 (6 bases). Germline V lookup: CDR1 GTSNPN, CDR2 SVGIG (reference sequence). Trimming cost V 2 bases and J 3 bases, with 17 bases left between them. This CDR3 spans 15 amino acids. The CDR3 coding sequence is TGTGCCTGGAGTCCTGGGGGTACAGGGAGCTACGAGCAGTACTTC. It is translated as CAWSPGGTGSYEQYF.

This clonotype was picked up a small number of times. The V call is TRBV5-1, the J call TRBJ2-1, with no clear D. CDR1 and CDR2 from the germline V gene are SGHRS and YFSETQ. CDR3 size: 16 residues. Trimming pared 0 bases from V and 6 bases from J, leaving 16 bases between. CDR3 loop: CASSLEVLNYFNEQFF. In nucleotides, the CDR3 is TGCGCCAGCAGCTTGGAGGTTCTCAACTACTTCAATGAGCAGTTCTTC. Drawing the rest from reference TRBV5-1 and TRBJ2-1, the complete variable domain is KAGVTQTPRYLIKTRGQQVTLSCSPISGHRSVSWYQQTPGQGLQFLFEYFSETQRNKGNFPGRFSGRQFSNSRSEMNVSTLELGDSALYLCASSLEVLNYFNEQFFGPGTRLTVL.

In its sample, this clonotype was seen many times. The V gene is TRBV14, the J gene TRBJ1-1; 9 positions match TRBD1. The V gene end was trimmed by 4 bases and the J gene end by 4 bases; junction bases not matched to a gene: 13. This CDR3 is 17 amino acids long. CDR1 is SGHDN and CDR2 is FVKESK in the germline V gene. DNA for the CDR3: TGTGCCAGCAGCCCAAAACCGGGACAGGGCATAGGCACTGAAGCTTTCTTT. This codes for CASSPKPGQGIGTEAFF. The complete variable domain, with remaining parts taken from reference TRBV14 and TRBJ1-1, reads EAGVTQFPSHSVIEKGQTVTLRCDPISGHDNLYWYRRVMGKEIKFLLHFVKESKQDESGMPNNRFLAERTGGTYSTLKVQPAELEDSGVYFCASSPKPGQGIGTEAFFGQGTRLTVV.

Of note for this clonotype: A single base separates this from a much larger clone, so it may be a read error. The genes are TRBV6-2 or TRBV6-3 and TRBJ2-3, with TRBD2 as a possible D gene (5 bases). Per germline, CDR1 MNHEY and CDR2 SVGEGT. This CDR3 has 15 amino acids. In nucleotides, the CDR3 is TGTACCAGCAGTCCGAGGGCGATTCCCACAGATACGCAGTATTTT. This sequence encodes CTSSPRAIPTDTQYF.

This clonotype was counted a few times. This may stem from a read error, because a much larger clone lies one nucleotide away. The rearrangement links TRBV12-3 or TRBV12-4 to TRBJ2-5, with a weak D call TRBD2 (5 bases). This CDR3 spans 14 amino acids. V lost 7 bases, J lost 7 bases, and 19 bases lay in between. The chain's CDR3 is CASNLGEGSRTQYF. The CDR3 nucleotides read TGTGCCAGCAATTTGGGAGAGGGCTCAAGGACCCAGTACTTC.

This clonotype was counted between two and nine times. V gene TRBV9 combines with J gene TRBJ2-1; D unresolved. The CDR3 loop spans 13 amino acids. Trimming removed 4 bases from V and 5 bases from J, with 10 bases in between. Germline CDR1 and CDR2: SGDLS and YYNGEE. This CDR3 is CASSPAQNNEQFF. CDR3 DNA: TGTGCCAGCAGCCCCGCCCAAAACAATGAGCAGTTCTTC.

The rearrangement joins TRBV11-2 to TRBJ2-1; the match to TRBD2 covers 13 bases. V shed 5 bases, J shed 4 bases, and the junction held 5 bases outside the gene matches. This CDR3 is 16 amino acids long. CDR1 and CDR2 from the germline V gene are SGHAT and FQNNGV. The CDR3 DNA reads TGTGCCAGCAGCAAGACTAGCGGGGGGATATACAATGAGCAGTTCTTC. Encoded protein: CASSKTSGGIYNEQFF.

The table lists this clonotype with many counts. The chain has TRBV12-5 and TRBJ1-1, with D unclear. The germline V gene has CDR1 LGHNT and CDR2 FRNRAP. With 3 bases removed from V and 0 bases from J, the gap between germline ends came to 14 bases. The CDR3 is 16 residues long. CDR3 nucleotide sequence: TGTGCTAGTGGTTTACAGACTCTGGGATTGAACACTGAAGCTTTCTTT. This codes for CASGLQTLGLNTEAFF. Using reference TRBV12-5 and TRBJ1-1 for the parts outside the CDR3, the full variable domain is DARVTQTPRHKVTEMGQEVTMRCQPILGHNTVFWYRQTMMQGLELLAYFRNRAPLDDSGMPKDRFSAEMPDATLATLKIQPSEPRDSAVYFCASGLQTLGLNTEAFFGQGTRLTVV.

J is TRBJ1-1 and V is TRBV18; 7 nucleotides line up with TRBD1. V trimming: 5 bases; J trimming: 0 bases; junction bases outside the gene matches: 6. This CDR3 contains 15 residues. Germline CDR1 is KGHSH and CDR2 is LQKENI. The CDR3 reads CASSIRDRMNTEAFF. CDR3 coding DNA: TGTGCCAGCTCAATACGGGACAGAATGAACACTGAAGCTTTCTTT.